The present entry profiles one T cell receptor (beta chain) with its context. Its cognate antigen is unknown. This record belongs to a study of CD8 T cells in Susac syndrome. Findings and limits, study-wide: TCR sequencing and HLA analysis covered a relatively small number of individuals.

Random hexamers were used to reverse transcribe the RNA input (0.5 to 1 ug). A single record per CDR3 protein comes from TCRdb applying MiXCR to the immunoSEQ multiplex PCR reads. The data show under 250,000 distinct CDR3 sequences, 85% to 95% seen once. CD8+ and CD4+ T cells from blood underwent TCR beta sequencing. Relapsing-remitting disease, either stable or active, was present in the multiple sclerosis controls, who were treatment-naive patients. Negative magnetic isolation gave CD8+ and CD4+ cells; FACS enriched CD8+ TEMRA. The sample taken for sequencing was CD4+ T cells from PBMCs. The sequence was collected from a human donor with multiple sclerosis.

CDR3 loop: CASTPGYGTADTGELFF. The CDR3 region has the DNA TGTGCCAGCACCCCCGGGTACGGGACAGCAGACACCGGGGAGCTGTTTTTT. The V and J genes are TRBV6-1 and TRBJ2-2; TRBD1 agrees at 7 bases. Germline-derived CDR1 and CDR2 are MNHNS and SASEGT. The CDR3 runs 17 residues. V lost 7 bases to trimming and J lost 3 bases; unmatched junction nucleotides: 14.